These 9 T cell receptor beta chains came from one sample sequenced in a study of T cell repertoires in cytomegalovirus infection. What these receptors recognize is not known. TCRdb reanalysed the reads using MiXCR and keeps one entry per CDR3 protein. This sample has hundreds of thousands of distinct CDR3 sequences, with just under 30% found just once. Sample: cultured PBMCs, taken from culture after CMV antigen stimulation. Every receptor here comes from a human donor in good health (CMV status not recorded). Some clones in this sample may be carry-over from other donors' samples.

As regards this clonotype: With a much larger clone just one base away, this may be a read error. The chain employs TRBV2 and TRBJ2-7; 7 bases agree with TRBD1. The CDR3 has 16 residues. V lost 8 bases and J lost 0; bases outside the gene matches: 13. Germline V CDR1 and CDR2: SNHLY, FYNNEI. The CDR3 DNA sequence: TGTGCCAGCGGTACAGGGGCCGACCTGAGCTCCTACGAGCAGTACTTC. It yields the protein CASGTGADLSSYEQYF.

This clonotype was picked up many times. The DNA for the CDR3 is TGTGCCAGCAGCTTTAACAGTTGGGAGTACGAGCAGTACTTC. Its translation is CASSFNSWEYEQYF. This chain connects TRBV11-2 to TRBJ2-7, with a weak D call TRBD2 (5 bases). Germline CDR1 reads SGHAT; CDR2 reads FQNNGV. This CDR3 is built from 14 residues. V lost 3 bases to trimming and J lost 4 bases, with 13 bases between them.

The chain combines TRBV2 with TRBJ1-5; 8 nucleotides agree with TRBD1. Trimming removed 4 bases from V and 9 bases from J; junction bases left unmatched: 2. Germline CDR1 SNHLY, CDR2 FYNNEI. The CDR3 runs to 12 residues. The CDR3: CASSGGQGPQHF. In nucleotides, the CDR3 is TGTGCCAGCAGTGGTGGACAGGGGCCCCAGCATTTT. Variable domain in full (rest from reference TRBV2 and TRBJ1-5): EPEVTQTPSHQVTQMGQEVILRCVPISNHLYFYWYRQILGQKVEFLVSFYNNEISEKSEIFDDQFSVERPDGSNFTLKIRSTKLEDSAMYFCASSGGQGPQHFGDGTRLSIL.

This clonotype was observed a few times. For the CDR3, the DNA is TGTGCCAGCAGTTTAGGGGAGGGCCAAGTCTGGTACGAGCAGTACTTC. Translated, it gives CASSLGEGQVWYEQYF. The chain couples TRBV28 to TRBJ2-7; 7 nucleotides match TRBD2. Germline-derived CDR1 and CDR2 are MDHEN and SYDVKM. The ends lost 2 bases at V and 4 bases at J; junction bases unmatched: 11. There are 16 residues in the CDR3.

V is TRBV28 and J is TRBJ2-1; the match to TRBD2 covers 7 bases. V dropped 3 bases and J dropped 7; count of bases not matched to a gene: 12. This CDR3 has 16 residues. Germline lookup yields CDR1 MDHEN and CDR2 SYDVKM. CDR3 protein: CASSFGLVGPRNEQFF. CDR3 sequence (DNA): TGTGCCAGCAGTTTCGGACTAGTCGGGCCTAGAAATGAGCAGTTCTTC.

This clonotype was detected ten times or more. The gene calls are TRBV5-5 and TRBJ1-2, with 7 bases that match TRBD1. CDR1 is SGHKS and CDR2 is YYEKEE in the germline V gene (reference sequence). The V segment lost 4 bases and the J segment 4 bases; nucleotides outside the gene matches: 7. This CDR3 spans 14 amino acids. This CDR3 reads CASSAGQEFYGYTF. The DNA of the CDR3 is TGTGCCAGCAGCGCTGGACAGGAATTCTATGGCTACACCTTC.

This clonotype was counted ten times or more. The CDR3 nucleotides are TGTGCCAGCAGGACCCCGGGACGGCTCTACGAGCAGTACTTC. Protein sequence: CASRTPGRLYEQYF. The chain carries TRBV11-2 and TRBJ2-7, with D possibly being TRBD1 or TRBD2 (5 bases each). Deletions cut 6 bases from V and 3 bases from J, with 15 bases between. The CDR3 has 14 residues. The germline gives CDR1 SGHAT, CDR2 FQNNGV.

V gene TRBV7-2 combines with J gene TRBJ1-2; possible D gene TRBD1, 5 bases. V gave up 2 bases and J gave up 4 bases, with 17 bases separating them. The germline V gene has CDR1 SGHTA and CDR2 FQGNSA. The CDR3 totals 16 residues. CDR3 coding DNA: TGTGCCAGCAGCTTATGGCGGGGATCCCAGGGCTATGGCTACACCTTC. Its translation is CASSLWRGSQGYGYTF.

In this sample, this clonotype turned up a few times. The CDR3 protein is CASSRYAREEVYGYTF. CDR3 DNA sequence: TGTGCCAGCAGCCGCTACGCGAGGGAAGAGGTCTATGGCTACACCTTC. The chain employs TRBV7-9 and TRBJ1-2; D is undetermined. There are 16 residues in the CDR3. Looked up from germline, CDR1 is SEHNR and CDR2 is FQNEAQ (reference sequence). Trimming removed 5 bases from V and 4 bases from J, with 20 bases in between. Filled out from reference TRBV7-9 and TRBJ1-2, the complete variable domain reads DTGVSQNPRHKITKRGQNVTFRCDPISEHNRLYWYRQTLGQGPEFLTYFQNEAQLEKSRLLSDRFSAERPKGSFSTLEIQRTEQGDSAMYLCASSRYAREEVYGYTFGSGTRLTVV.